This T cell receptor beta chain was captured in a study of regulatory T cells in long-lasting Graves disease. Time point: newly diagnosed GD, antithyroid drugs for less than 3 months. Researchers made the TCR library from RNA that was extracted from PBMCs. CDR3 regions were amplified by Arm-PCR using iRepertoire HTBI primers to build TCR beta libraries. TCRdb called the multiplex PCR reads again in MiXCR, with one record for every CDR3 protein. This repertoire shows around 480,000 distinct CDR3 sequences, 15% to 20% found once; its top ten account for approximately 12%. Germline V gives CDR1 SGHKS, CDR2 YYEKEE (reference sequence). The CDR3 contains 16 residues. This clonotype showed up many times. Germline is not matched at one junction end, which may reflect a read error. The same data also contributed to another study, on T cells in Graves' hyperthyroidism and ophthalmopathy.

Specimen: peripheral blood mononuclear cells (PBMCs), collected at new diagnosis, from a patient treated with antithyroid drugs. This rearrangement joins TRBV5-5 to TRBJ2-1; maybe TRBD2 (5 bases). This sequence was found in a man aged 40-50 years with Graves disease. The CDR3 DNA sequence: TGCGCCAGCAGCTTCGGTGTCGGCGGGCCCGGCAATGAGCAGTTCTTC. Residues: CASSFGVGGPGNEQFF.